The 3 T cell receptor beta chains below come from one sample, sequenced in a study of T cell responses to AZD1222 COVID-19 vaccine. Repertoires were generated with immunoSEQ multiplex PCR, while TCRdb's copy carries only in-frame clones and drops some. The sample has over 90,000 clones, 84% seen once. The specimen comprised peripheral blood, sampled on day 0 of AZD1222 vaccination. These receptors originate from an adult in good health.

The rearrangement joins TRBV19 to TRBJ2-3; TRBD2 might be the D (7 bases). The CDR3 is 15 amino acids. Germline V gene data show CDR1 as LNHDA and CDR2 as SQIVND (reference sequence). The V end was cut by 6 bases, the J end by 5 bases, with 18 bases between. The CDR3, as DNA: TGTGCCAGTAGGCGACTTGGGGGGGGCCTAGATACGCAGTATTTT. As protein: CASRRLGGGLDTQYF.

This chain uses TRBV12-5 with TRBJ1-5, with D unresolved. Germline-derived CDR1 and CDR2 are LGHNT and FRNRAP. The CDR3 totals 15 residues. Trimming took 0 bases from V and 11 from J, leaving 17 bases between them. CDR3 nucleotide sequence: TGTGCTAGTGGTTTGGTAGGTGGACCGACGGTGTCCCAGCATTTT. This translates into CASGLVGGPTVSQHF.

The chain is built from TRBV7-8 and TRBJ1-5, with a tentative D call TRBD1 (5 bases). The CDR3 is made up of 14 amino acids. V gave up 0 bases and J gave up 4 bases, with 7 bases separating them. From germline, CDR1 is SGHVS and CDR2 FQNEAQ. The CDR3 DNA reads as TGTGCCAGCAGCTTAGCGGCAGGGAATCAGCCCCAGCATTTT. Translating it yields CASSLAAGNQPQHF.